These 13 T cell receptor beta chains came from one sample sequenced in a study of cytomegalovirus exposure and HLA in healthy donors. Vbeta (60) and Jbeta (13) primers were used in the PCR. Measured with immunoSEQ multiplex PCR; TCRdb has only the in-frame clones, and not every one. Across 130,000 or so clones, the top ten clones capture about 1.7% of the sample. The sequencing input was PBMCs. These receptor sequences come from a man younger than 35 in good health and CMV-seronegative.

The V gene is TRBV10-3, the J gene TRBJ2-7; D may be TRBD2 (5 bases). There are 12 residues in the CDR3. The V gene's germline CDR1 is ENHRY and CDR2 SYGVKD. The V end was cut by 10 bases, the J end by 4 bases, with 14 bases between. CDR3 sequence: CASTAGGYEQYF. CDR3 coding DNA: TGTGCCAGCACCGCGGGCGGATACGAGCAGTACTTC.

The chain recombines TRBV4-3 with TRBJ1-2, with TRBD1 matching over 8 bases. V dropped 0 bases and J dropped 5; count of bases not matched to a gene: 2. The CDR3 runs 14 residues. CDR1 is LGHNA, CDR2 YSLEER, per germline. DNA for the CDR3: TGCGCCAGCAGCCAAGACAGGGGGCCGTATGGCTACACCTTC. Translation: CASSQDRGPYGYTF.

V usage is TRBV30 and J usage is TRBJ2-7; tentative D call: TRBD2 (5 bases). The CDR3 length is 13 residues. The V end lost 3 bases, the J end lost 3 bases, and 12 bases lay between the germline ends. Germline V CDR1 and CDR2: GTSNPN, SVGIG (reference sequence). The CDR3, as DNA: TGTGCCTGGAGATCGTTCCGGGGCTACGAGCAGTACTTC. Amino acids: CAWRSFRGYEQYF. Full variable domain (remainder filled in from reference TRBV30 and TRBJ2-7): SQTIHQWPATLVQPVGSPLSLECTVEGTSNPNLYWYRQAAGRGLQLLFYSVGIGQISSEVPQNLSASRPQDRQFILSSKKLLLSDSGFYLCAWRSFRGYEQYFGPGTRLTVT.

V usage is TRBV6-1 and J usage is TRBJ1-5, with D uncertain. V dropped 2 bases and J dropped 0 bases, with 17 bases sitting between them. The germline gives CDR1 MNHNS, CDR2 SASEGT. This CDR3 has 18 residues. The DNA of the CDR3 is TGTGCCAGCAGTGAATGGAGGGCAGGCATATATAGCAATCAGCCCCAGCATTTT. This encodes CASSEWRAGIYSNQPQHF.

The rearrangement uses TRBV29-1 and TRBJ2-1, with a possible D match to TRBD1 (6 bases). CDR1 SQVTM and CDR2 ANQGSEA come from the germline V gene. The CDR3 has 11 amino acids. V shed 7 bases and J shed 5 bases, with 9 bases lying between them. CDR3 in amino acids: CSAGTNNEQFF. CDR3 coding DNA: TGCAGCGCCGGGACAAACAATGAGCAGTTCTTC.

The DNA of the CDR3 is TGCGCCAGCAGCCAAACCGGGACTAGCGGTAGAGATACGCAGTATTTT. Protein sequence: CASSQTGTSGRDTQYF. The genes are TRBV4-3 and TRBJ2-3, with 11 bases identical to TRBD2. J was trimmed by 5 bases and V by 2 bases; bases with no gene match: 6. The CDR3 runs to 16 residues. The germline CDR1 and CDR2 sequences are LGHNA and YSLEER.

This chain links TRBV6-1 with TRBJ1-1; the D gene is possibly TRBD1 (5 bases). CDR3 length: 10 residues. Germline loops: CDR1 MNHNS, CDR2 SASEGT. V was pared by 6 bases and J by 6 bases, with 5 bases between. CDR3: CASRTAEAFF. In DNA, the CDR3 is TGTGCCAGCAGGACAGCTGAAGCTTTCTTT.

This rearrangement joins TRBV28 to TRBJ2-2; D might be TRBD1 (5 bases). The germline V gene encodes CDR1 MDHEN and CDR2 SYDVKM. Deletions cut 6 bases from V and 0 bases from J, with 11 bases between. This CDR3 has 15 amino acids. The CDR3 protein is CASRTDSANTGELFF. The DNA of the CDR3 is TGTGCCAGCAGGACCGACAGCGCGAACACCGGGGAGCTGTTTTTT.

The CDR3 DNA is TGTGCCAGCAGCGTAATTAGTCCAGATACGCAGTATTTT. Its translation is CASSVISPDTQYF. The V call is TRBV9, the J call TRBJ2-3; D gene uncertain. In germline, CDR1 is SGDLS, CDR2 YYNGEE. The CDR3 has 13 amino acids. V lost 1 base to trimming and J lost 4 bases, with 7 bases between them.

The J gene is TRBJ2-5, the V gene TRBV6-5; D possibly corresponds to TRBD2 (6 bases). The CDR3 is 13 residues long. Per the germline V gene, CDR1 is MNHEY and CDR2 is SVGAGI. The V end lost 8 bases, the J end lost 3 bases, and 13 bases lay between the germline ends. The CDR3 region is CASVDGGKETQYF. The CDR3 region has the DNA TGTGCCAGCGTAGACGGGGGAAAAGAGACCCAGTACTTC.

This chain connects TRBV5-1 to TRBJ2-3, with D unclear. With 4 bases removed from V and 0 bases from J, the gap between germline ends came to 18 bases. This CDR3 is 17 amino acids long. CDR1 and CDR2 from the germline V gene are SGHRS and YFSETQ. The CDR3 DNA follows: TGCGCCAGCAGCCCTCCGCGAAGGTGGAGCAGCACAGATACGCAGTATTTT. Translating gives CASSPPRRWSSTDTQYF.

The chain couples TRBV4-3 to TRBJ2-7; TRBD2 is a possible D gene (6 bases). V lost 0 bases to trimming and J lost 1 base, with 19 bases between them. This CDR3 is built from 18 residues. Germline V gene data show CDR1 as LGHNA and CDR2 as YSLEER. The CDR3 loop is CASSQERTGVTLSYEQYF. DNA for the CDR3: TGCGCCAGCAGCCAAGAACGGACGGGGGTGACTTTATCCTACGAGCAGTACTTC.

The chain recombines TRBV5-6 with TRBJ2-2; 9 nucleotides agree with TRBD1. With V trimmed by 0 bases and J by 3 bases, 12 bases remained unmatched. Germline loops: CDR1 SGHDT, CDR2 YYEEEE. The CDR3 sequence is 19 residues long. Here the CDR3 DNA reads TGTGCCAGCAGCTTGGCGGGAGGACCGGGACAGGGAGACACCGGGGAGCTGTTTTTT. This encodes CASSLAGGPGQGDTGELFF.